The 7 T cell receptor beta chains in this list originate from one sample, sequenced in a study of T cell repertoires in cytomegalovirus infection. TCRdb used MiXCR to reprocess the reads, holding one entry per CDR3 protein. The table lists a few hundred thousand distinct CDR3 sequences, approximately 9.5% of them singletons. The sample was PBMCs. The receptors derive from a human donor in good health (CMV status not recorded). Some clones in this sample may be carry-over from other donors' samples.

This clonotype showed up many times. This chain joins TRBV7-6 and TRBJ2-7; 9 nucleotides line up with TRBD2. Germline V CDR1 and CDR2: SGHVS, FNYEAQ. The CDR3 has 18 amino acids. Trimming removed 3 bases from V and 2 bases from J; junction bases left unmatched: 14. The CDR3 sequence: CASSFGGSGSHGPYEQYF. In DNA, the CDR3 is TGTGCCAGCAGCTTCGGGGGTAGCGGGAGTCACGGTCCCTACGAGCAGTACTTC.

This clonotype was observed a handful of times. The chain couples TRBV25-1 to TRBJ1-2, with D tentatively TRBD1 (5 bases). The ends were cut back, 3 bases at V and 0 bases at J, with 8 bases in the middle. The germline V gene encodes CDR1 MGHDK and CDR2 SYGVNS. The CDR3 runs to 14 residues. The DNA for the CDR3 is TGTGCCAGCAGTGACCCGGGGGCTAACTATGGCTACACCTTC. The encoded protein is CASSDPGANYGYTF.

This clonotype was detected many times. The chain has TRBV7-2 and TRBJ1-2; possible D gene TRBD1, 6 bases. The CDR3 runs to 14 residues. Between the trimmed V and J ends, which lost 1 base and 8 bases, there was a span of 14 bases. Per the germline V gene, CDR1 is SGHTA and CDR2 is FQGNSA. The CDR3 reads CASSLGQGSGGYTF. In DNA form, the CDR3 reads TGTGCCAGCAGCTTAGGTCAGGGGTCGGGAGGCTACACCTTC.

A word on this clonotype: A much larger clone lies one base from this, so it may be a read error. This chain uses TRBV7-2 with TRBJ2-3, with D uncertain. Germline V gene lookup returns CDR1 SGHTA and CDR2 FQGNSA. The ends were cut back, 7 bases at V and 2 bases at J, with 16 bases in the middle. There are 15 residues in the CDR3. The CDR3 sequence: CASTHPRGTTDTQYF. Here the CDR3 DNA reads TGTGCCAGCACCCACCCTCGCGGCACCACAGATACGCAGTATTTT.

This clonotype has just a few counts. This chain joins TRBV9 and TRBJ2-1; 10 positions agree with TRBD2. V gave up 0 bases and J gave up 8 bases; unmatched junction bases: 11. This CDR3 spans 17 amino acids. In germline, CDR1 is SGDLS, CDR2 YYNGEE. CDR3 region: CASSVGGAAGGSYEQFF. DNA of the CDR3: TGTGCCAGCAGCGTAGGTGGGGCAGCGGGGGGGTCCTATGAGCAGTTCTTC.

This clonotype was seen a few times. The rearrangement links TRBV4-2 to TRBJ1-1, with a possible D match to TRBD1 (6 bases). CDR1 is LGHNA and CDR2 is YNFKEQ in the germline V gene. V lost 4 bases and J lost 5, with 20 bases in between. The CDR3 sequence is 16 residues long. The CDR3 coding sequence is TGTGCCAGCAGCCCCCTGGGTCAATCGGGACAAACTGAAGCTTTCTTT. Amino acid sequence: CASSPLGQSGQTEAFF.

The V gene is TRBV20-1, the J gene TRBJ1-1; D unresolved. V dropped 1 base and J dropped 1 base, with 10 bases sitting between them. The CDR3 runs to 14 residues. CDR1 is DFQATT, CDR2 SNEGSKA, per germline (reference sequence). CDR3: CSARGRTKNTEAFF. CDR3 bases: TGCAGTGCTAGAGGTCGGACCAAGAACACTGAAGCTTTCTTT.